The clone carrying this T cell receptor beta chain was recorded a few times. Its specificity is not known. These data are taken from a study of T cell repertoires in cytomegalovirus infection. Across the whole study: CMV epitopes that were recently identified and HLA-C-restricted were used alongside well-studied HLA-B-restricted ones. Public TCR beta signatures provided an indication of both CMV infection and a matching HLA type.

Broader study findings: The study found HLA-C-restricted CMV-specific TCR beta clonotypes dominating the ex vivo response.

One entry per CDR3 protein results from TCRdb running MiXCR on the reads. The data show under 850,000 distinct CDR3 sequences, with roughly a third seen just once and around a sixth held by the top ten. This sample comprised cultured PBMCs, obtained from culture after CMV antigen stimulation. This receptor was taken from a human donor in good health (CMV status not recorded). Some clones in this sample may be carry-over from other donors' samples.

The CDR3 here is CASSATSGGAGEQFF. The CDR3 DNA is TGTGCCAGCAGCGCGACTAGCGGGGGGGCGGGTGAGCAGTTCTTC. This chain uses TRBV28 with TRBJ2-1; 14 bases align to TRBD2. Germline V lookup: CDR1 MDHEN, CDR2 SYDVKM. J gave up 9 bases and V 6 bases, and 7 bases lay outside the gene matches. This CDR3 has 15 residues.